These 28 T cell receptor beta chains came from one sample sequenced in a study of T cell repertoires in cytomegalovirus infection. TCRdb re-analysed the reads in MiXCR, keeping a single row per CDR3 protein. The repertoire includes 150,000 to 200,000 distinct CDR3 sequences, about 20% of them detected once, and roughly 2.9% sits in the top ten. Material: PBMCs. The receptors were sampled from a human donor in good health (CMV status not recorded). Some clones in this sample may be carry-over from other donors' samples.

A few counts support this clonotype. The V and J genes are TRBV3-1 and TRBJ2-7; 9 positions match TRBD1. The trim removed 4 bases at V and 2 bases at J, leaving 6 bases unmatched. CDR3 length: 15 amino acids. Looked up from germline, CDR1 is LGHDT and CDR2 is YNNKEL (reference sequence). For the CDR3, the DNA is TGTGCCAGCAGCCCCGGGGACAGGGTCGCCTACGAGCAGTACTTC. This translates into CASSPGDRVAYEQYF.

This clonotype was counted ten times or more. V gene TRBV4-3 combines with J gene TRBJ1-2, with 7 bases fitting TRBD1. Germline values: CDR1 LGHNA, CDR2 YSLEER. Trimming took 3 bases from V and 2 from J; bases not matched to a gene: 6. This CDR3 is 15 amino acids long. CDR3 amino acids: CASSQTLGQNYGYTF. The CDR3 bases are TGCGCCAGCAGCCAGACCTTGGGACAGAACTATGGCTACACCTTC.

This clonotype came up many times. CDR3 in DNA: TGTGCCAGCAGCTCACCCGAGCGCGGCTATGGCTACACCTTC. Translation gives CASSSPERGYGYTF. V gene TRBV7-8 combines with J gene TRBJ1-2; D gene unclear. The CDR3 runs 14 residues. CDR1 SGHVS and CDR2 FQNEAQ come from the germline V gene. V lost 4 bases to trimming and J lost 4 bases, with 13 bases between them. Full variable domain (rest looked up from reference TRBV7-8 and TRBJ1-2): GAGVSQSPRYKVAKRGQDVALRCDPISGHVSLFWYQQALGQGPEFLTYFQNEAQLDKSGLPSDRFFAERPEGSVSTLKIQRTQQEDSAVYLCASSSPERGYGYTFGSGTRLTVV.

This clonotype has ten or more counts. The V gene is TRBV11-3, the J gene TRBJ2-3; TRBD1 aligns across 7 bases. This CDR3 is built from 14 residues. From germline, CDR1 is SGHNT and CDR2 YENEEA. Trimming took 0 bases from V and 4 from J; bases not matched to a gene: 1. For the CDR3, the DNA is TGTGCCAGCAGCTTAGATGGACAGGCAGATACGCAGTATTTT. Protein product: CASSLDGQADTQYF. Based on the CDR3 plus reference TRBV11-3 and TRBJ2-3, the full variable domain is EAGVVQSPRYKIIEKKQPVAFWCNPISGHNTLYWYLQNLGQGPELLIRYENEEAVDDSQLPKDRFSAERLKGVDSTLKIQPAELGDSAVYLCASSLDGQADTQYFGPGTRLTVL.

This clonotype was counted a few times. This chain uses TRBV6-2 or TRBV6-3 with TRBJ2-7; 7 bases match TRBD2. Trimming at V came to 1 base and at J to 7 bases, leaving 4 bases not matched to a gene. This CDR3 spans 13 amino acids. CDR1 is MNHEY and CDR2 is SVGEGT in the germline V gene. DNA of the CDR3: TGTGCCAGCAGTTACTTCGGGGGGTATGAGCAGTACTTC. This gives the protein CASSYFGGYEQYF.

This chain links TRBV29-1 with TRBJ2-7; 13 bases fit TRBD2. V trimming: 7 bases; J trimming: 3 bases; junction bases outside the gene matches: 9. The germline CDR1 and CDR2 sequences are SQVTM and ANQGSEA. The CDR3 spans 15 residues. CDR3 residues: CSATTGTSGIYEQYF. The CDR3 DNA is TGCAGCGCTACAACCGGGACTAGCGGGATCTACGAGCAGTACTTC.

This chain links TRBV10-3 with TRBJ1-3; D possibly corresponds to TRBD1 (5 bases). CDR1 is ENHRY and CDR2 is SYGVKD in the germline V gene. V lost 3 bases to trimming and J lost 0 bases, with 12 bases between them. The CDR3 totals 16 residues. CDR3 coding DNA: TGTGCCATCAGTGATGACAGAGAATTCTCTGGAAACACCATATATTTT. Amino acids: CAISDDREFSGNTIYF.

The chain combines TRBV6-2 or TRBV6-3 with TRBJ2-1; 8 bases fit TRBD2. The junction had 12 bases not matched to a gene; V was cut back by 6 bases and J by 8 bases. This CDR3 has 15 amino acids. CDR1 is MNHEY and CDR2 is SVGEGT in the germline V gene. CDR3 residues: CASSRTSGQVHEQFF. The DNA for the CDR3 is TGTGCCAGCAGCCGTACTAGCGGTCAGGTACATGAGCAGTTCTTC.

Regarding this clonotype: Relative to the germline gene, one junction end is altered; a read error may explain this. The J gene is TRBJ1-4, the V gene TRBV5-3; D might be TRBD1 (5 bases). TRBV5-3 is recorded as an ORF, its role being uncertain. The CDR3 extends over 13 amino acids. The CDR3 spells CASSFRQGEKLFF. CDR3 in DNA: TGTGCCAGCAGCTTTAGGCAGGGCGAAAAACTGTTTTTT.

In its sample, this clonotype was seen many times. V usage is TRBV12-3 or TRBV12-4 and J usage is TRBJ1-4, with D hard to call. V lost 7 bases and J 0 bases, leaving 6 bases between the germline ends. The CDR3 is 13 residues long. CDR3 in DNA: TGTGCCAGCAAGCGAGCAACTAATGAAAAACTGTTTTTT. Its translation: CASKRATNEKLFF.

Worth noting for this clonotype: A read error may account for a junction end that differs from germline. This sequence joins TRBV4-1 and TRBJ1-2; a possible D gene is TRBD1 (5 bases). The CDR3 runs to 15 residues. The germline V gene has CDR1 MGHRA and CDR2 YSYEKL. DNA for the CDR3: TGTGCCAGCAGCCAAGAGTTTGGGGGGATGCAAGGCTACACCTTC. Its translation: CASSQEFGGMQGYTF.

This chain joins TRBV29-1 and TRBJ2-7, with D perhaps matching TRBD1 (6 bases). From germline, CDR1 is SQVTM and CDR2 ANQGSEA. Deletions cut 2 bases from V and 1 base from J, with 15 bases between. CDR3 length equals 15 residues. In DNA, the CDR3 is TGCAGCGTTGAATGGGCAGGGGCTCAATCCTACGAGCAGTACTTC. It encodes CSVEWAGAQSYEQYF.

This clonotype was recorded at least ten times. This rearrangement joins TRBV7-2 to TRBJ1-4, with a possible D match to TRBD1 (6 bases). This CDR3 region has 14 residues. V gave up 5 bases and J gave up 4 bases, with 11 bases separating them. The germline gives CDR1 SGHTA, CDR2 FQGNSA. In nucleotides, the CDR3 is TGTGCCAGCAGCCGGGACAACTTTAATGAAAAACTGTTTTTT. This sequence encodes CASSRDNFNEKLFF.

The rearrangement joins TRBV28 to TRBJ1-2, with 9 nucleotides matching TRBD1. Trimming cost V 4 bases and J 7 bases; bases outside gene matches: 10. The germline V gene encodes CDR1 MDHEN and CDR2 SYDVKM. The length of the CDR3 is 15 residues. In DNA form, the CDR3 reads TGTGCCAGCAGTTCCGCCGGGACAGGGCCCCGTGGCTACACCTTC. Protein: CASSSAGTGPRGYTF.

This chain joins TRBV12-3 or TRBV12-4 and TRBJ1-5; D call uncertain. The CDR3 has 16 amino acids. V lost 2 bases and J lost 1, with 12 bases in between. Here the CDR3 DNA reads TGTGCCAGCAGTTTATCGACCCAACCGAGCAATCAGCCCCAGCATTTT. This sequence encodes CASSLSTQPSNQPQHF.

This clonotype showed up many times. The genes are TRBV28 and TRBJ2-7; TRBD2 aligns across 9 bases. Germline V gene lookup returns CDR1 MDHEN and CDR2 SYDVKM. The V segment lost 5 bases and the J segment 2 bases; nucleotides outside the gene matches: 7. The CDR3 extends over 15 amino acids. CDR3 loop: CASSGLAGTPYEQYF. CDR3 sequence (DNA): TGTGCCAGCAGTGGGCTAGCGGGAACACCCTACGAGCAGTACTTC.

The genes are TRBV5-6 and TRBJ1-1, with no clear D. The ends were cut back, 0 bases at V and 4 bases at J, with 10 bases in the middle. CDR1 SGHDT and CDR2 YYEEEE come from the germline V gene. The CDR3 covers 14 residues. CDR3: CASSLGPAGTEAFF. CDR3 nucleotide sequence: TGTGCCAGCAGCTTGGGCCCAGCGGGCACTGAAGCTTTCTTT. Variable domain in full (rest from reference TRBV5-6 and TRBJ1-1): DAGVTQSPTHLIKTRGQQVTLRCSPKSGHDTVSWYQQALGQGPQFIFQYYEEEERQRGNFPDRFSGHQFPNYSSELNVNALLLGDSALYLCASSLGPAGTEAFFGQGTRLTVV.

This clonotype was seen only a few times. V usage is TRBV12-3 or TRBV12-4 and J usage is TRBJ2-5; a weak D match, TRBD1 (6 bases). CDR3 length equals 18 residues. Trimming took off 4 bases at V and 0 bases at J, with 21 bases between the two ends. CDR3 sequence: CASSSSRLAGVYQETQYF. CDR3 in DNA: TGTGCCAGCAGTTCCTCTCGGTTGGCAGGGGTTTACCAAGAGACCCAGTACTTC.

The chain has TRBV2 and TRBJ1-5; TRBD1 matches 7 bases. The CDR3 is made up of 15 amino acids. Germline trimming cut 7 bases from V and 0 bases from J; bases unmatched to any gene: 6. Germline V CDR1 and CDR2: SNHLY, FYNNEI. In nucleotides, the CDR3 is TGTGCCAGCACCGAGGAGGGGGCTAGCAATCAGCCCCAGCATTTT. Protein product: CASTEEGASNQPQHF.

The chain uses TRBV5-6 and TRBJ1-4; D call uncertain. This CDR3 comprises 18 residues. Deletions cut 6 bases from V and 0 bases from J, with 21 bases between. Per the germline V gene, CDR1 is SGHDT and CDR2 is YYEEEE. The DNA of the CDR3 is TGTGCCAGCAATCTGGGTCGTTCTTCGGGTCCAACTAATGAAAAACTGTTTTTT. Protein sequence: CASNLGRSSGPTNEKLFF.

The rearrangement joins TRBV12-3 or TRBV12-4 to TRBJ1-5; D is unresolved. This CDR3 has 15 amino acids. The V end was cut by 0 bases, the J end by 0 bases, with 6 bases between. CDR3 protein: CASSLAGPSNQPQHF. The CDR3 DNA reads TGTGCCAGCAGTTTAGCGGGCCCTAGCAATCAGCCCCAGCATTTT.

The gene calls are TRBV5-1 and TRBJ2-3; no definite D call. The CDR3 is 15 residues long. Trimming left V 3 bases short and J 3 bases short, with 14 bases between. Looked up from germline, CDR1 is SGHRS and CDR2 is YFSETQ. The CDR3 loop is CASSSTGLRTDTQYF. CDR3 nucleotides: TGCGCCAGCAGCTCCACCGGCCTCAGGACAGATACGCAGTATTTT.

The chain combines TRBV6-8 with TRBJ1-1; D not certain. V shed 8 bases and J shed 4 bases, with 17 bases lying between them. The CDR3 extends over 14 amino acids. From germline, CDR1 is MNHGY and CDR2 SAAAGT. In nucleotides, the CDR3 is TGTGCCAGCTGGGATTTCTTGAGGAGCACTGAAGCTTTCTTT. Residues: CASWDFLRSTEAFF.

V gene TRBV19 combines with J gene TRBJ2-3, with D perhaps TRBD1 (6 bases). Germline V gene lookup returns CDR1 LNHDA and CDR2 SQIVND (reference sequence). Deletions cut 4 bases from V and 5 bases from J, with 19 bases between. The CDR3 has 16 residues. In DNA, the CDR3 is TGTGCCAGTAGTACCCGTCCCGGGACAAAAAGAGATACGCAGTATTTT. Protein: CASSTRPGTKRDTQYF.

The genes are TRBV29-1 and TRBJ2-5, with TRBD1 identical over 7 bases. The CDR3 has 13 amino acids. The germline V gene has CDR1 SQVTM and CDR2 ANQGSEA. V lost 3 bases, J lost 1 base, and 2 bases stayed unmatched. The chain's CDR3 is CSVDRDSQETQYF. The CDR3 DNA sequence: TGCAGCGTTGATCGGGACAGCCAAGAGACCCAGTACTTC.

V and J are TRBV4-3 and TRBJ2-5; TRBD1 matches at 7 bases. After removal of 3 bases from V and 0 bases from J, the junction contained 4 bases not matched to a gene. CDR3 length: 15 amino acids. CDR1 is LGHNA and CDR2 is YSLEER in the germline V gene. CDR3 amino acids: CASSQTGTYQETQYF. For the CDR3, the DNA is TGCGCCAGCAGCCAGACAGGGACCTACCAAGAGACCCAGTACTTC.

This clonotype was found once. Possible read error: a much larger clone is one base away. This sequence joins TRBV7-2 and TRBJ2-7; D may be TRBD2 (5 bases). The CDR3 spans 14 residues. CDR1 is SGHTA and CDR2 is FQGNSA in the germline V gene. Written as DNA, the CDR3 is TGTGCCAGCAGCTTAGCGAGGGCAGGTTACGAGCAGCACTTC. This sequence encodes CASSLARAGYEQHF.

This chain joins TRBV30 and TRBJ2-1, with a tentative D call TRBD2 (7 bases). The germline V gene has CDR1 GTSNPN and CDR2 SVGIG (reference sequence). V was cut by 5 bases and J by 8 bases, with 19 bases left in between. The CDR3 sequence is 14 residues long. CDR3 nucleotides: TGTGCCTGGGCTGGAGGGGGGGCAGGCTATGAGCAGTTCTTC. Residues: CAWAGGGAGYEQFF.